These 27 T cell receptor beta chains were all obtained from the same sample, sequenced in a study of PD-L1 blockade in urothelial cancer. Method: immunoSEQ multiplex PCR; TCRdb's copy keeps in-frame clones and lacks some. The table lists about 100,000 clones, around 90% of them singletons. Sequencing used PBMCs, obtained around atezolizumab (anti-PD-L1) treatment. The receptors here all came from an elderly woman with urothelial cancer.

V usage is TRBV5-1 and J usage is TRBJ1-1; a weak D match, TRBD1 (5 bases). CDR1 is SGHRS and CDR2 is YFSETQ in the germline V gene. The V end lost 2 bases, the J end lost 3 bases, and 14 bases lay between the germline ends. The CDR3 spans 15 residues. CDR3 region: CASSLPSGEYTEAFF. DNA of the CDR3: TGCGCCAGCAGCTTACCGTCGGGGGAATACACTGAAGCTTTCTTT.

The chain joins TRBV7-9 to TRBJ2-2, with 11 positions matching TRBD2. The trim removed 1 base at V and 5 bases at J, leaving 0 bases unmatched. The germline V gene has CDR1 SEHNR and CDR2 FQNEAQ (reference sequence). This CDR3 spans 15 amino acids. The CDR3 region has the DNA TGTGCCAGCAGCTTAGGACTAGCGGGGACCGGGGAGCTGTTTTTT. It is translated as CASSLGLAGTGELFF.

This clone appeared once. This chain uses TRBV4-1 with TRBJ1-2, with D perhaps matching TRBD1 (5 bases). With 2 bases removed from V and 1 base from J, the gap between germline ends came to 11 bases. Germline CDR1 MGHRA, CDR2 YSYEKL. The CDR3 contains 15 residues. Here the CDR3 DNA reads TGCGCCAGCAGCCAAAGCGGGGGATATAACTATGGCTACACCTTC. It encodes CASSQSGGYNYGYTF.

The rearrangement uses TRBV20-1 and TRBJ2-7; D not resolved. This CDR3 spans 10 amino acids. Germline CDR1 reads DFQATT; CDR2 reads SNEGSKA (reference sequence). The V end was cut by 4 bases, the J end by 4 bases, with 5 bases between. In nucleotides, the CDR3 is TGCAGTGCTAAGAGTTACGAGCAGTACTTC. Translation gives CSAKSYEQYF.

The chain has TRBV5-1 and TRBJ2-3, with a tentative D call TRBD2 (6 bases). From germline, CDR1 is SGHRS and CDR2 YFSETQ. This CDR3 region has 15 residues. V was shortened by 1 base and J by 5 bases, with 14 bases between the two germline ends. The CDR3 region is CASSLSGQYGDTQYF. DNA of the CDR3: TGCGCCAGCAGCTTGAGCGGGCAGTATGGAGATACGCAGTATTTT.

Concerning this clone: Other DNA sequences in the sample encode the same CDR3. The chain combines TRBV5-1 with TRBJ1-2, with TRBD1 identical over 7 bases. The length of the CDR3 is 13 residues. V lost 6 bases to trimming and J lost 1 base; unmatched junction nucleotides: 3. The germline V gene encodes CDR1 SGHRS and CDR2 YFSETQ. Written as DNA, the CDR3 is TGCGCCAGCACCAGGGACAGTAACTATGGCTACACCTTC. Its protein product is CASTRDSNYGYTF. The complete variable domain, with remaining parts taken from reference TRBV5-1 and TRBJ1-2, reads KAGVTQTPRYLIKTRGQQVTLSCSPISGHRSVSWYQQTPGQGLQFLFEYFSETQRNKGNFPGRFSGRQFSNSRSEMNVSTLELGDSALYLCASTRDSNYGYTFGSGTRLTVV.

V usage is TRBV18 and J usage is TRBJ2-1, with D possibly matching TRBD2 (6 bases). The CDR3 loop spans 13 amino acids. In germline, CDR1 is KGHSH, CDR2 LQKENI. V was shortened by 6 bases and J by 6 bases, with 12 bases between the two germline ends. The CDR3 protein is CASSYREPNEQFF. The CDR3 nucleotides are TGTGCCAGCTCGTACCGGGAGCCCAATGAGCAGTTCTTC. The full variable domain, its missing parts supplied by reference TRBV18 and TRBJ2-1, is NAGVMQNPRHLVRRRGQEARLRCSPMKGHSHVYWYRQLPEEGLKFMVYLQKENIIDESGMPKERFSAEFPKEGPSILRIQQVVRGDSAAYFCASSYREPNEQFFGPGTRLTVL.

CDR3 DNA sequence: TGTGCCAGCAGCGGATCCGGGACAGGGGGTTTTGAGACCCAGTACTTC. It specifies CASSGSGTGGFETQYF. The chain recombines TRBV9 with TRBJ2-5; 11 bases map to TRBD1. The CDR3 covers 16 residues. Germline-derived CDR1 and CDR2 are SGDLS and YYNGEE. V was pared by 3 bases and J by 5 bases, with 9 bases of the junction left unmatched.

The CDR3 DNA reads as TGTGCCAGTAGTCCCCGGGGTCGGGCAGATACGCAGTATTTT. Protein product: CASSPRGRADTQYF. The gene calls are TRBV19 and TRBJ2-3, with D tentatively TRBD2 (5 bases). The CDR3 totals 14 residues. Germline CDR1 reads LNHDA; CDR2 reads SQIVND (reference sequence). V was shortened by 5 bases and J by 4 bases, with 13 bases between the two germline ends.

The chain links TRBV19 to TRBJ2-5, with 9 bases that match TRBD2. V shed 1 base and J 6 bases; nucleotides not matched to a gene: 6. CDR1 and CDR2 (germline): LNHDA, SQIVND (reference sequence). This CDR3 region has 15 residues. The CDR3: CASSIASGIAKTQYF. The CDR3 nucleotides are TGTGCCAGTAGTATAGCTAGCGGGATAGCGAAGACCCAGTACTTC.

The chain is built from TRBV28 and TRBJ2-1, with 13 bases that match TRBD2. The CDR3 is 14 residues long. The V segment lost 6 bases and the J segment 8 bases; nucleotides outside the gene matches: 4. CDR1 MDHEN and CDR2 SYDVKM come from the germline V gene. DNA of the CDR3: TGTGCCAGCAGAGGACTAGCGGGAGAGCATGAGCAGTTCTTC. Translating gives CASRGLAGEHEQFF.

This chain uses TRBV6-1 with TRBJ2-1; TRBD1 matches 7 bases. CDR1 and CDR2 (germline): MNHNS, SASEGT. The CDR3 contains 15 residues. The ends lost 1 base at V and 12 bases at J; junction bases unmatched: 12. The CDR3 is CASSEVQGPGGSQFF. The DNA for the CDR3 is TGTGCCAGCAGTGAAGTGCAGGGCCCAGGGGGATCGCAGTTCTTC.

This clone has a single count. The chain combines TRBV19 with TRBJ2-1; TRBD2 matches at 9 bases. The CDR3 consists of 14 residues. The V gene end was trimmed by 6 bases and the J gene end by 6 bases; junction bases not matched to a gene: 6. Germline loops: CDR1 LNHDA, CDR2 SQIVND (reference sequence). CDR3 in DNA: TGTGCCAGTAGAAGGACTAGCGCATCCAATGAGCAGTTCTTC. As protein: CASRRTSASNEQFF.

The chain joins TRBV18 to TRBJ1-1; D gene uncertain. V was shortened by 4 bases and J by 5 bases, with 8 bases between the two germline ends. Looked up from germline, CDR1 is KGHSH and CDR2 is LQKENI. This CDR3 region has 12 residues. The CDR3 DNA reads TGTGCCAGCTCACAAGGACTGACTGAAGCTTTCTTT. Protein: CASSQGLTEAFF. Filled out from reference TRBV18 and TRBJ1-1, the complete variable domain reads NAGVMQNPRHLVRRRGQEARLRCSPMKGHSHVYWYRQLPEEGLKFMVYLQKENIIDESGMPKERFSAEFPKEGPSILRIQQVVRGDSAAYFCASSQGLTEAFFGQGTRLTVV.

This chain joins TRBV19 and TRBJ1-4; 8 positions agree with TRBD1. CDR3 length equals 19 residues. Germline V gives CDR1 LNHDA, CDR2 SQIVND (reference sequence). The junction had 15 bases not matched to a gene; V was cut back by 3 bases and J by 3 bases. Here the CDR3 reads CASSILIATAGQANEKLFF. CDR3 nucleotide sequence: TGTGCCAGTAGTATTTTAATCGCAACGGCGGGACAGGCTAATGAAAAACTGTTTTTT.

The V and J genes are TRBV30 and TRBJ1-1, with 7 bases matching TRBD1. Germline V lookup: CDR1 GTSNPN, CDR2 SVGIG (reference sequence). Losses at the gene ends were 3 bases for V and 0 bases for J; bases not matched to a gene: 10. The CDR3 loop spans 16 amino acids. CDR3 residues: CAWSPKDRAVNTEAFF. CDR3 DNA: TGTGCCTGGAGCCCAAAAGACAGGGCCGTGAACACTGAAGCTTTCTTT.

This clone showed up just once. The rearrangement links TRBV4-2 to TRBJ2-1; 8 bases agree with TRBD2. CDR3 length: 16 amino acids. With 0 bases clipped from V and 2 bases from J, the junction kept 3 bases outside the gene matches. CDR1 and CDR2 (germline): LGHNA, YNFKEQ. CDR3 residues: CASSQDLAGTYNEQFF. The CDR3 nucleotides read TGTGCCAGCAGCCAAGATTTAGCGGGAACCTACAATGAGCAGTTCTTC.

The chain uses TRBV27 and TRBJ2-5; maybe TRBD1 (6 bases). The length of the CDR3 is 14 residues. The ends were cut back, 3 bases at V and 2 bases at J, with 10 bases in the middle. In germline, CDR1 is MNHEY, CDR2 SMNVEV (reference sequence). CDR3 amino acids: CASSFWDTQETQYF. Written as DNA, the CDR3 is TGTGCCAGCAGTTTCTGGGACACGCAAGAGACCCAGTACTTC.

This chain links TRBV10-1 with TRBJ1-3; no clear D. V was clipped by 3 bases and J by 0 bases, with 9 bases between them. The CDR3 has 15 amino acids. CDR1 WNHNN and CDR2 SYGVQD come from the germline V gene (reference sequence). Here the CDR3 reads CASSEGANSGNTIYF. As DNA, the CDR3 is TGCGCCAGCAGTGAAGGAGCCAACTCTGGAAACACCATATATTTT.

The gene calls are TRBV28 and TRBJ2-1, with 9 bases lining up with TRBD2. V lost 8 bases and J lost 7; bases outside the gene matches: 6. The CDR3 has 13 residues. CDR1 is MDHEN and CDR2 is SYDVKM in the germline V gene. The CDR3 region is CASGSSGDNEQFF. CDR3 nucleotides: TGTGCCAGCGGTTCTAGCGGGGATAATGAGCAGTTCTTC.

This clone was recorded only once. V and J are TRBV7-3 and TRBJ1-1; a possible D gene is TRBD1 (6 bases). CDR1 and CDR2 (germline): SGHTA, FQGTGA. V was clipped by 5 bases and J by 0 bases, with 10 bases between them. The CDR3 has 14 residues. The CDR3 nucleotides read TGTGCCAGCAGCAACACAGGGATGAACACTGAAGCTTTCTTT. It specifies CASSNTGMNTEAFF. Full variable domain (rest looked up from reference TRBV7-3 and TRBJ1-1): GAGVSQTPSNKVTEKGKYVELRCDPISGHTALYWYRQSLGQGPEFLIYFQGTGAADDSGLPNDRFFAVRPEGSVSTLKIQRTERGDSAVYLCASSNTGMNTEAFFGQGTRLTVV.

The rearrangement uses TRBV5-1 and TRBJ2-5; no definite D call. This CDR3 comprises 16 residues. Germline lookup yields CDR1 SGHRS and CDR2 YFSETQ. Trimming removed 0 bases at V and 4 bases at J, with 16 bases between. The CDR3 protein is CASSLANSEAGETQYF. The CDR3 DNA sequence: TGCGCCAGCAGCTTGGCCAACTCGGAAGCAGGAGAGACCCAGTACTTC.

The chain employs TRBV6-1 and TRBJ1-1; a weak D match, TRBD1 (5 bases). Germline V gene data show CDR1 as MNHNS and CDR2 as SASEGT. There are 18 residues in the CDR3. Deletions cut 0 bases from V and 0 bases from J, with 17 bases between. For the CDR3, the DNA is TGTGCCAGCAGTGAAGCCGCGATAGCAGGGAGGATGAACACTGAAGCTTTCTTT. It is translated as CASSEAAIAGRMNTEAFF.

The genes are TRBV6-1 and TRBJ2-3, with D unresolved. The CDR3 spans 14 residues. CDR1 is MNHNS and CDR2 is SASEGT in the germline V gene. The ends were cut back, 6 bases at V and 0 bases at J, with 10 bases in the middle. CDR3 amino acids: CASRLRSSTDTQYF. Written as DNA, the CDR3 is TGTGCCAGCAGGTTGCGGTCTAGCACAGATACGCAGTATTTT.

CDR3 in DNA: TGCGCCAGCAGTAAAAACCTAGGACAGAACACCGGGGAGCTGTTTTTT. This sequence encodes CASSKNLGQNTGELFF. The chain couples TRBV10-2 to TRBJ2-2, with D possibly matching TRBD1 (5 bases). The CDR3 length is 16 residues. Trimming shortened V by 5 bases and J by 1 base, and 14 bases separated the two germline ends. Germline V gives CDR1 WSHSY, CDR2 SAAADI.

The chain links TRBV11-2 to TRBJ2-7, with TRBD2 matching over 13 bases. Germline assignment: CDR1 SGHAT and CDR2 FQNNGV. This CDR3 contains 18 residues. V lost 3 bases, J lost 5 bases, and 13 bases stayed unmatched. The CDR3 DNA sequence: TGTGCCAGCAGCTTCACCCTTGGACTAGCGGGAGTAGGTCACGAGCAGTACTTC. It yields the protein CASSFTLGLAGVGHEQYF. The full variable domain, in which reference TRBV11-2 and TRBJ2-7 provide the parts outside the CDR3, is EAGVAQSPRYKIIEKRQSVAFWCNPISGHATLYWYQQILGQGPKLLIQFQNNGVVDDSQLPKDRFSAERLKGVDSTLKIQPAKLEDSAVYLCASSFTLGLAGVGHEQYFGPGTRLTVT.

The chain uses TRBV5-1 and TRBJ2-2; 14 bases fit TRBD2. With 4 bases clipped from V and 10 bases from J, the junction kept 6 bases outside the gene matches. Germline assignment: CDR1 SGHRS and CDR2 YFSETQ. CDR3 length: 15 amino acids. Written as DNA, the CDR3 is TGCGCCAGCAGCGCGGGACTAGCGGGAGTCGAGGAGCTGTTTTTT. Translating it yields CASSAGLAGVEELFF.